This TCR beta chain was found in a study of siplizumab effects on memory and regulatory T cells. This clone has only one observation. Trimming took off 6 bases at V and 3 bases at J, with 13 bases between the two ends. Germline V gene sequence: CDR1 SNHLY, CDR2 FYNNEI. The CDR3 consists of 14 residues. Measured with immunoSEQ multiplex PCR; TCRdb has only the in-frame clones, and not every one. Counted here are over 95,000 clones, 93% occurring once; the ten biggest clones make up around 0.15%. The sequence was obtained from a human donor in good health. Sequences were obtained from non-Treg CD4+ T cells sorted from blood. The chain links TRBV2 to TRBJ2-3, with TRBD2 as a possible D gene (5 bases). CDR3 bases: TGTGCCAGCAGAGCTCTGCTAGCAACAGATACGCAGTATTTT. This encodes CASRALLATDTQYF.